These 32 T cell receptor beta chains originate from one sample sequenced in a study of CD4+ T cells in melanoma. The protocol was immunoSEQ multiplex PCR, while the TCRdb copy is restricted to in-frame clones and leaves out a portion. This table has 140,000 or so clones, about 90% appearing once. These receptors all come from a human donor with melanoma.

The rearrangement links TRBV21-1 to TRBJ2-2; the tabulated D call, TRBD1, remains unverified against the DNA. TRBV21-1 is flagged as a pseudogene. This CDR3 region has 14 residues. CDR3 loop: CASSNHRVTGELFF. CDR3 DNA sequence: TGTGCCAGCAGCAATCACAGGGTCACCGGGGAGCTGTTTTTT.

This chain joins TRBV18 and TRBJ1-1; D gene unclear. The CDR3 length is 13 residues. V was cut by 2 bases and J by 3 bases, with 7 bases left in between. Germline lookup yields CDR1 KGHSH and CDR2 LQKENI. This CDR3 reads CASSPMADTEAFF. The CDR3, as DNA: TGTGCCAGCTCACCAATGGCAGACACTGAAGCTTTCTTT.

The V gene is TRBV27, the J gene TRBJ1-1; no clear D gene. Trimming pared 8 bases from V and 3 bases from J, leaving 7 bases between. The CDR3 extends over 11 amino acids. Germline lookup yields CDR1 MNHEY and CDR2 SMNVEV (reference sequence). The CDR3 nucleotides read TGTGCCAGCGGAGGATACACTGAAGCTTTCTTT. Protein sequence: CASGGYTEAFF.

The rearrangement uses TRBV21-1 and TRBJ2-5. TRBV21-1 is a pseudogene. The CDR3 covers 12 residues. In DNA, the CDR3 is TGTGCCACCGGGTGGGCCGGGGAGACCCAGTACTTC. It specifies CATGWAGETQYF.

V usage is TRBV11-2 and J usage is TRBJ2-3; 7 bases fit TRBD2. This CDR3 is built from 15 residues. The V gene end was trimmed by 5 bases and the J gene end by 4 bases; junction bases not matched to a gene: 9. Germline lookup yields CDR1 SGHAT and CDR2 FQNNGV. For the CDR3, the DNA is TGTGCCAGCAGCCGTCACGTGGGGGGGTCAGATACGCAGTATTTT. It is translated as CASSRHVGGSDTQYF. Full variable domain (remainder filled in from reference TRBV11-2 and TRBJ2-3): EAGVAQSPRYKIIEKRQSVAFWCNPISGHATLYWYQQILGQGPKLLIQFQNNGVVDDSQLPKDRFSAERLKGVDSTLKIQPAKLEDSAVYLCASSRHVGGSDTQYFGPGTRLTVL.

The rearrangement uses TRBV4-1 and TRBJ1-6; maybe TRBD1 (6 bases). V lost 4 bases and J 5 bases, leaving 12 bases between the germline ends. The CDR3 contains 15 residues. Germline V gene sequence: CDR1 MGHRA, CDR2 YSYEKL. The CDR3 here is CASSRDRQNNSPLHF. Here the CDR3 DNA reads TGCGCCAGCAGCCGAGACAGGCAAAATAATTCACCCCTCCACTTT.

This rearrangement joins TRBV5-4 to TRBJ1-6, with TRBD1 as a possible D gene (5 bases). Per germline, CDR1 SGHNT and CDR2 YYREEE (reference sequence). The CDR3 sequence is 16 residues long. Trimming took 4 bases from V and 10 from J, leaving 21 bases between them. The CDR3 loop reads CASSPATNQGKSPLHF. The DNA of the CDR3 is TGTGCCAGCAGCCCCGCCACGAATCAGGGAAAATCACCCCTCCACTTT.

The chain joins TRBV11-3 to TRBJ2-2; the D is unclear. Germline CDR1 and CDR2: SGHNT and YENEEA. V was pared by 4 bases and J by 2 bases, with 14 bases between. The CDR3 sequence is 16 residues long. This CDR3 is CASSSTSGTNTGELFF. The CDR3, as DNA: TGTGCCAGCAGCTCGACATCGGGTACCAACACCGGGGAGCTGTTTTTT.

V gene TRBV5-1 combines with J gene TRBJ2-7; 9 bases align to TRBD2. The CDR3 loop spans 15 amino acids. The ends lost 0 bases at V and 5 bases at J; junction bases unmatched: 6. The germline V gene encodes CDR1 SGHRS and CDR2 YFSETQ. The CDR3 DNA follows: TGCGCCAGCAGCTTGGATCTAGCGGGGTCTGACGAGCAGTACTTC. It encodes CASSLDLAGSDEQYF.

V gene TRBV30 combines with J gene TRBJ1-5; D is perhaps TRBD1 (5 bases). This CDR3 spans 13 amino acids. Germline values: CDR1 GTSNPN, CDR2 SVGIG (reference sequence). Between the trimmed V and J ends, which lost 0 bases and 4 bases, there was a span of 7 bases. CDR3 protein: CAWSVRGNQPQHF. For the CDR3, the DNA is TGTGCCTGGAGTGTCCGGGGGAATCAGCCCCAGCATTTT.

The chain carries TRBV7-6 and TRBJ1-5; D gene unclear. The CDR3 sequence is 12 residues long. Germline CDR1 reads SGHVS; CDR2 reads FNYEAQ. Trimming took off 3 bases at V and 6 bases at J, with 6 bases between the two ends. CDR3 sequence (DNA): TGTGCCAGCAGCTTCAGTAGTCAGCCCCAGCATTTT. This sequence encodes CASSFSSQPQHF.

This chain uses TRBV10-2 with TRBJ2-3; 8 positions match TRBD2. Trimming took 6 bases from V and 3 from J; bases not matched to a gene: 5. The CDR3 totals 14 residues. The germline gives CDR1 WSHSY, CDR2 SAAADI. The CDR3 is CASRASGWTDTQYF. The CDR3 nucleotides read TGCGCCAGCAGAGCTAGCGGGTGGACAGATACGCAGTATTTT.

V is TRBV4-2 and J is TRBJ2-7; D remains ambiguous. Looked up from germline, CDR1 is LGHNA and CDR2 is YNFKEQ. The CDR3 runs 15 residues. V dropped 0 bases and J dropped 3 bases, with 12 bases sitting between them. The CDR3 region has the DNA TGTGCCAGCAGCCAAGACTTGGTGGCCTACTACGAGCAGTACTTC. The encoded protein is CASSQDLVAYYEQYF.

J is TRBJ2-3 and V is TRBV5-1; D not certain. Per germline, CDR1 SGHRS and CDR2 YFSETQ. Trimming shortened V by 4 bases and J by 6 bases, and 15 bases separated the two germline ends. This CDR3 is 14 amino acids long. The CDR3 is CASSPAGLYDTQYF. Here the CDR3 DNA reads TGCGCCAGCAGCCCCGCCGGCCTCTATGATACGCAGTATTTT.

Here the CDR3 DNA reads TGTGCCAGTAGTAGTCAGGGGCGGAACACTGAAGCTTTCTTT. Translated, it gives CASSSQGRNTEAFF. The genes are TRBV19 and TRBJ1-1; D is possibly TRBD1 (6 bases). The CDR3 covers 14 residues. The V end lost 4 bases, the J end lost 1 base, and 10 bases lay between the germline ends. Germline loops: CDR1 LNHDA, CDR2 SQIVND (reference sequence).

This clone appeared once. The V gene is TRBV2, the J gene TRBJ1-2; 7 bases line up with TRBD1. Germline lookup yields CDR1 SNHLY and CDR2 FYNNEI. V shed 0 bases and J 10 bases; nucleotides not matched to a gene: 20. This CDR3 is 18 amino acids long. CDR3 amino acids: CASSEARAFLRDSGAYTF. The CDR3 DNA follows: TGTGCCAGCAGTGAAGCTAGGGCTTTTCTAAGGGACAGCGGCGCCTACACCTTC.

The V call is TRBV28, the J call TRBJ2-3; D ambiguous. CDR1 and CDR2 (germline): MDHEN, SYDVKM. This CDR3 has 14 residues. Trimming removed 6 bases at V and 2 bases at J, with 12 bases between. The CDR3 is CASRVSGYTDTQYF. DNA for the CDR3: TGTGCCAGCAGAGTCTCAGGTTACACAGATACGCAGTATTTT.

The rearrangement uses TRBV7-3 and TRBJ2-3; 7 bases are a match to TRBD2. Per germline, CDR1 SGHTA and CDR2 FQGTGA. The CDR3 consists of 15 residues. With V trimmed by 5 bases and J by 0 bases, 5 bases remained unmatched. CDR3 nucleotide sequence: TGTGCCAGCAGCAGGGACTATTCTAGCACAGATACGCAGTATTTT. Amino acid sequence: CASSRDYSSTDTQYF.

The CDR3 DNA reads TGTGCCAGCAGCTTAGAGGGAAGAGAGGAGTACTTC. Amino acids: CASSLEGREEYF. The gene calls are TRBV7-9 and TRBJ2-7, with D unclear. The CDR3 consists of 12 residues. The germline CDR1 and CDR2 sequences are SEHNR and FQNEAQ (reference sequence). V lost 1 base and J lost 11, with 12 bases in between.

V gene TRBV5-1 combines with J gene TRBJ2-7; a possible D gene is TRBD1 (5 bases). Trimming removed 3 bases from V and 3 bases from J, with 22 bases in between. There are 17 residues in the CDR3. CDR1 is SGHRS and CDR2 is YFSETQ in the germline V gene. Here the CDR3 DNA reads TGCGCCAGCAGCTGGGGTTTCGGTGTTGGGGCCAGCTACGAGCAGTACTTC. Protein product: CASSWGFGVGASYEQYF.

Here the CDR3 DNA reads TGTGCCAGCAGCTTCGGGGCGGAGGGGGGGCTTGGGAAGCAGTACTTC. Translating it yields CASSFGAEGGLGKQYF. This chain connects TRBV5-4 to TRBJ2-7, with TRBD2 as a possible D gene (7 bases). V lost 2 bases and J lost 8, with 23 bases in between. This CDR3 has 16 residues. Germline CDR1 is SGHNT and CDR2 is YYREEE (reference sequence).

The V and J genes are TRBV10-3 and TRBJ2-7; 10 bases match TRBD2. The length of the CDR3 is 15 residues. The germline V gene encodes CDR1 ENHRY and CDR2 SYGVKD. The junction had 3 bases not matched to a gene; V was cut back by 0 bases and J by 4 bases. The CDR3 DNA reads TGTGCCATCAGTGAGTCGGCTAGCGGGGGTTACGAGCAGTACTTC. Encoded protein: CAISESASGGYEQYF.

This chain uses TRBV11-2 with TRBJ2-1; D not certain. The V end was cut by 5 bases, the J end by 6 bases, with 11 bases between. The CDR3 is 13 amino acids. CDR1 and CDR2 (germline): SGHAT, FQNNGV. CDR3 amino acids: CASSQFESNEQFF. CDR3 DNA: TGTGCCAGCAGCCAATTCGAGAGCAATGAGCAGTTCTTC.

The CDR3 nucleotides are TGTGCCAGCAGTGAAATGGTGCGGGGATTAACAGATACGCAGTATTTT. This codes for CASSEMVRGLTDTQYF. V usage is TRBV6-1 and J usage is TRBJ2-3; weak D call: TRBD2 (6 bases). This CDR3 has 16 amino acids. Germline CDR1 MNHNS, CDR2 SASEGT. V was cut by 2 bases and J by 3 bases, with 15 bases left in between.

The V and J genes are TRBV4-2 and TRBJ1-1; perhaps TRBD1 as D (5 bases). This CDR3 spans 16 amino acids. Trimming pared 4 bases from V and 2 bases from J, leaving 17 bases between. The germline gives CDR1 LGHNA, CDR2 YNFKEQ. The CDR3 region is CASSPKGQGYNTEAFF. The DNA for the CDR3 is TGTGCCAGCAGCCCCAAAGGGCAGGGCTATAACACTGAAGCTTTCTTT.

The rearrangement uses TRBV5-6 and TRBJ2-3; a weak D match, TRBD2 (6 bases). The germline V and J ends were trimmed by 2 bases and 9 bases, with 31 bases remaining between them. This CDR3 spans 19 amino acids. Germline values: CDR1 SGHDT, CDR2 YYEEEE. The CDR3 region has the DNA TGTGCCAGCAGCTTTATCTCCGCGGGGCGTTTAGCAGTGCGGGGAACGCAGTATTTT. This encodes CASSFISAGRLAVRGTQYF.

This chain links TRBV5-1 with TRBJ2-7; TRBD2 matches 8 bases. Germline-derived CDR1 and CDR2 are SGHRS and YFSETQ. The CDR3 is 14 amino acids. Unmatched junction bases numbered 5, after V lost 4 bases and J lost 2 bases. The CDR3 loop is CASSGSGVAYEQYF. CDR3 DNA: TGCGCCAGCAGCGGTAGCGGGGTCGCCTACGAGCAGTACTTC.

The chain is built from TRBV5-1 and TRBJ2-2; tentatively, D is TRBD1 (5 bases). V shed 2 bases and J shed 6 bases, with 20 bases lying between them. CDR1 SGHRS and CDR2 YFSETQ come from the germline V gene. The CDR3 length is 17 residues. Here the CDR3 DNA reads TGCGCCAGCAGCTTCAAAGGGGCGCAAAGGTGGGCCGGGGAGCTGTTTTTT. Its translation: CASSFKGAQRWAGELFF.

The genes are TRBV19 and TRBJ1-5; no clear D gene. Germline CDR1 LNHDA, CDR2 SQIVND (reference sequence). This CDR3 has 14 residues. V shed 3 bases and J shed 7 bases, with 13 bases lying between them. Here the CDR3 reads CASSILVEDQPQHF. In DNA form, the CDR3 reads TGTGCCAGTAGTATTCTTGTAGAAGACCAGCCCCAGCATTTT.

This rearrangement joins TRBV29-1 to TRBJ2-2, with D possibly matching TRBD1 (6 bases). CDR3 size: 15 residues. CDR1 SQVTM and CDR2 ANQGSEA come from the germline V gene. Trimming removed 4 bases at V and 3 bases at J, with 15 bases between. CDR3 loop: CSVAHVQGYTGELFF. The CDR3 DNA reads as TGCAGCGTTGCCCACGTACAGGGCTACACCGGGGAGCTGTTTTTT.

The DNA of the CDR3 is TGCGCCAGCAGCTTGGCCTCACGTTCCTACGAGCAGTACTTC. Amino acids: CASSLASRSYEQYF. The V gene is TRBV5-1, the J gene TRBJ2-7; D is uncertain. V lost 0 bases and J lost 1, with 8 bases in between. Germline-derived CDR1 and CDR2 are SGHRS and YFSETQ. The CDR3 loop spans 14 amino acids.

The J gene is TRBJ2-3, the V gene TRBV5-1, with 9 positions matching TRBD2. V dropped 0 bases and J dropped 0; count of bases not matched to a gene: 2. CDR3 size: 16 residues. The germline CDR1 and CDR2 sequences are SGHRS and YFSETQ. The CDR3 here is CASSLERGDSTDTQYF. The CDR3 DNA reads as TGCGCCAGCAGCTTGGAGCGGGGGGACAGCACAGATACGCAGTATTTT.